This T cell receptor beta chain was recorded in a study of OX40 agonist ivuxolimab in advanced cancers. The overall study: Patients received ivuxolimab, an agonistic anti-OX40 (CD134) antibody. Age averaged around 60 years (range 23 to 79), and 82.7% were male.

Patients with a history of autoimmune disease or on systemic immunosuppression were excluded. This clone was seen just once. CDR3 length: 13 amino acids. Trimming removed 4 bases at V and 3 bases at J, with 10 bases between. Germline V gene sequence: CDR1 SGDLS, CDR2 YYNGEE. Using immunoSEQ multiplex PCR, the repertoire was profiled, and TCRdb retains in-frame clones only, with some absent. The sample has fewer than 85,000 clones, approximately 80% seen once. The sequence was obtained from an adult with an advanced solid tumor such as melanoma, head and neck, liver or kidney cancer. The chain combines TRBV9 with TRBJ2-5; no firm D call. The sequencing here drew on CD4+ or CD8+ T cells sorted from blood, taken in a trial of the OX40 agonist ivuxolimab. CDR3 loop: CASSRGLEETQYF. The CDR3 DNA reads TGTGCCAGCAGCAGAGGATTAGAAGAGACCCAGTACTTC. Together with reference TRBV9 and TRBJ2-5, the CDR3 gives the full variable domain: DSGVTQTPKHLITATGQRVTLRCSPRSGDLSVYWYQQSLDQGLQFLIQYYNGEERAKGNILERFSAQQFPDLHSELNLSSLELGDSALYFCASSRGLEETQYFGPGTRLLVL.